One and the same sample provided the 22 T cell receptor beta chains below, sequenced in a study of beta chain features in type 1 diabetes. The sequenced template was cDNA made from the entire isolated RNA. The assay was immunoSEQ multiplex PCR, and TCRdb's table has in-frame clones only and misses some. The sample lists around 150,000 clones, 9% to 10% seen once, with 0.7% in the top ten. The antigens for these receptors are not known. The study's findings and limits: Shortening that was moderate but significant affected the TCRB CDR3s of Type 1 diabetes patients in all four CD4+ subsets.

The source material was central memory CD4+ T cells from blood. Source of these receptors: a woman aged 25-40 years with type 1 diabetes.

V and J are TRBV16 and TRBJ2-7, with D uncertain. V gave up 2 bases and J gave up 3 bases, with 8 bases separating them. CDR3 length: 13 amino acids. From germline, CDR1 is KGHSY and CDR2 FQNENV. The CDR3 spells CASSQGQFYEQYF. In DNA form, the CDR3 reads TGTGCCAGCAGCCAAGGGCAGTTCTACGAGCAGTACTTC.

The chain is built from TRBV7-3 and TRBJ2-1, with 8 bases matching TRBD2. Per the germline V gene, CDR1 is SGHTA and CDR2 is FQGTGA. Germline trimming cut 5 bases from V and 7 bases from J; bases unmatched to any gene: 4. This CDR3 is built from 13 residues. CDR3 in amino acids: CASSQSSGNEQFF. DNA for the CDR3: TGTGCCAGCAGCCAATCTAGCGGGAATGAGCAGTTCTTC. Combining the CDR3 with reference TRBV7-3 and TRBJ2-1 gives the whole variable domain GAGVSQTPSNKVTEKGKYVELRCDPISGHTALYWYRQSLGQGPEFLIYFQGTGAADDSGLPNDRFFAVRPEGSVSTLKIQRTERGDSAVYLCASSQSSGNEQFFGPGTRLTVL.

The J gene is TRBJ2-1, the V gene TRBV6-1; tentatively, D is TRBD1 (5 bases). The V and J ends lost 2 bases and 0 bases respectively, with 11 bases between them. There are 16 residues in the CDR3. Germline V gives CDR1 MNHNS, CDR2 SASEGT. The chain's CDR3 is CASSERIRGSYNEQFF. The CDR3 DNA reads TGTGCCAGCAGTGAACGGATAAGGGGCTCCTACAATGAGCAGTTCTTC.

V and J are TRBV27 and TRBJ2-5; 8 nucleotides line up with TRBD2. CDR1 is MNHEY, CDR2 SMNVEV, per germline (reference sequence). After removal of 3 bases from V and 4 bases from J, the junction contained 4 bases not matched to a gene. The CDR3 sequence is 14 residues long. CDR3 residues: CASSLTSELETQYF. As DNA, the CDR3 is TGTGCCAGCAGTTTGACTAGCGAATTAGAGACCCAGTACTTC.

The rearrangement joins TRBV6-6 to TRBJ2-5, with a tentative D call TRBD2 (5 bases). The CDR3 totals 14 residues. The germline V and J ends were trimmed by 2 bases and 1 base, with 8 bases remaining between them. The germline CDR1 and CDR2 sequences are MNHNY and SVGAGI (reference sequence). The CDR3 is CASSYDGGQETQYF. In nucleotides, the CDR3 is TGTGCCAGCAGTTACGATGGAGGCCAAGAGACCCAGTACTTC.

This clone was detected a few times. The chain joins TRBV29-1 to TRBJ1-4; D not certain. Germline V gene sequence: CDR1 SQVTM, CDR2 ANQGSEA. This CDR3 has 13 residues. V was pared by 4 bases and J by 11 bases, with 17 bases between. The CDR3 loop is CSVGSLNSGKLFF. As DNA, the CDR3 is TGCAGCGTTGGCTCCTTGAACTCGGGGAAACTGTTTTTT.

J is TRBJ1-2 and V is TRBV27; no clear D gene. The CDR3 covers 14 residues. Germline CDR1 and CDR2: MNHEY and SMNVEV (reference sequence). V was clipped by 4 bases and J by 4 bases, with 13 bases between them. The CDR3, as DNA: TGTGCCAGCAGTTCCCTTCGGGCGGGCTATGGCTACACCTTC. Protein sequence: CASSSLRAGYGYTF.

V and J are TRBV19 and TRBJ2-3; maybe TRBD1 (5 bases). The CDR3 contains 14 residues. Trimming shortened V by 5 bases and J by 6 bases, and 15 bases separated the two germline ends. Germline assignment: CDR1 LNHDA and CDR2 SQIVND (reference sequence). The CDR3 nucleotides read TGTGCCAGTAGTCGGAGACAGCTAGGGGATACGCAGTATTTT. Its translation is CASSRRQLGDTQYF. Full variable domain (missing parts from reference TRBV19 and TRBJ2-3): DGGITQSPKYLFRKEGQNVTLSCEQNLNHDAMYWYRQDPGQGLRLIYYSQIVNDFQKGDIAEGYSVSREKKESFPLTVTSAQKNPTAFYLCASSRRQLGDTQYFGPGTRLTVL.

This clone was seen a few times. This chain connects TRBV2 to TRBJ1-5; a possible D gene is TRBD1 (6 bases). The CDR3 extends over 13 amino acids. Germline V CDR1 and CDR2: SNHLY, FYNNEI. With 7 bases removed from V and 6 bases from J, the gap between germline ends came to 13 bases. The CDR3 reads CASNLQGSQPQHF. DNA for the CDR3: TGTGCCAGCAATCTACAGGGAAGTCAGCCCCAGCATTTT.

This clone was observed a few times. The chain recombines TRBV19 with TRBJ2-5, with D perhaps TRBD1 (5 bases). The V end was cut by 3 bases, the J end by 1 base, with 6 bases between. CDR1 and CDR2 from the germline V gene are LNHDA and SQIVND (reference sequence). This CDR3 is 13 amino acids long. The CDR3 loop reads CASSIGAQETQYF. CDR3 nucleotides: TGTGCCAGTAGTATTGGGGCCCAAGAGACCCAGTACTTC.

In this sample, this clone turned up a few times. This chain uses TRBV5-6 with TRBJ2-2; weak D call: TRBD2 (6 bases). Germline V gene data show CDR1 as SGHDT and CDR2 as YYEEEE. This CDR3 is 17 amino acids long. V was pared by 3 bases and J by 4 bases, with 19 bases between. CDR3 sequence reads: CASSYEAGTGATGELFF. The CDR3 nucleotides read TGTGCCAGCAGCTACGAAGCAGGGACGGGAGCCACCGGGGAGCTGTTTTTT.

The rearrangement uses TRBV27 and TRBJ1-4; TRBD1 might be the D (6 bases). The V end lost 5 bases, the J end lost 7 bases, and 17 bases lay between the germline ends. Germline V lookup: CDR1 MNHEY, CDR2 SMNVEV (reference sequence). The CDR3 length is 15 residues. The CDR3 DNA reads TGTGCCAGCAGTGCGAACCGGGACATGGGTGAAAAACTGTTTTTT. Its translation is CASSANRDMGEKLFF.

Concerning this clone itself: Additional DNA sequences in this sample encode the identical CDR3. The chain links TRBV18 to TRBJ2-1, with TRBD2 as a possible D gene (6 bases). Looked up from germline, CDR1 is KGHSH and CDR2 is LQKENI. Trimming took 3 bases from V and 5 from J, leaving 8 bases between them. The CDR3 consists of 13 residues. In DNA, the CDR3 is TGTGCCAGCTCACCCGGGAGAAACAATGAGCAGTTCTTC. Amino acid sequence: CASSPGRNNEQFF.

The genes are TRBV5-1 and TRBJ2-1; 7 bases fit TRBD2. Per the germline V gene, CDR1 is SGHRS and CDR2 is YFSETQ. The V segment lost 3 bases and the J segment 4 bases; nucleotides outside the gene matches: 4. The CDR3 has 14 residues. The CDR3 loop is CASSSGLVYNEQFF. The DNA of the CDR3 is TGCGCCAGCAGCTCTGGACTAGTTTACAATGAGCAGTTCTTC.

The V gene is TRBV7-9, the J gene TRBJ1-2; TRBD1 might be the D (6 bases). Per the germline V gene, CDR1 is SEHNR and CDR2 is FQNEAQ (reference sequence). V was trimmed by 3 bases and J by 3 bases, leaving 14 bases between them. The CDR3 consists of 15 residues. The CDR3 DNA follows: TGTGCCAGCAGCTTTTCACAGGGTCTAGACTATGGCTACACCTTC. Translation gives CASSFSQGLDYGYTF.

This rearrangement joins TRBV25-1 to TRBJ1-1, with 8 bases that match TRBD1. CDR1 is MGHDK and CDR2 is SYGVNS in the germline V gene. CDR3 length equals 13 residues. Trimming took 6 bases from V and 7 from J; bases not matched to a gene: 7. The CDR3 DNA follows: TGTGCCAGCAGGACACAGGGGGAAGGTGAAGCTTTCTTT. Encoded protein: CASRTQGEGEAFF.

This clone was observed a few times. This chain uses TRBV15 with TRBJ2-6; possible D gene TRBD2, 5 bases. Germline V CDR1 and CDR2: LNHNV, YYDKDF (reference sequence). Trimming pared 6 bases from V and 2 bases from J, leaving 8 bases between. The CDR3 has 14 amino acids. Here the CDR3 reads CATRTAAGANVLTF. For the CDR3, the DNA is TGTGCCACCAGAACAGCGGCTGGGGCCAACGTCCTGACTTTC.

This chain links TRBV7-6 with TRBJ2-1, with 10 bases lining up with TRBD2. CDR1 SGHVS and CDR2 FNYEAQ come from the germline V gene. CDR3 length: 15 amino acids. The trim removed 5 bases at V and 3 bases at J, leaving 4 bases unmatched. This chain's CDR3 is CASSQAGGYYNEQFF. CDR3 DNA: TGTGCCAGCAGCCAAGCGGGAGGGTACTACAATGAGCAGTTCTTC.

The rearrangement uses TRBV9 and TRBJ2-6, with TRBD2 as a possible D gene (5 bases). V gave up 3 bases and J gave up 0 bases, with 13 bases separating them. The CDR3 is 17 amino acids. The germline CDR1 and CDR2 sequences are SGDLS and YYNGEE. The CDR3 nucleotides are TGTGCCAGCAGCGGCCGACGACGGGACTCTGGGGCCAACGTCCTGACTTTC. Its translation is CASSGRRRDSGANVLTF.

The CDR3 DNA sequence: TGTGCCAGCAGCTTAGGGGGAGGCAAAACCTACGAGCAGTACTTC. Protein sequence: CASSLGGGKTYEQYF. This rearrangement joins TRBV7-9 to TRBJ2-7, with D perhaps matching TRBD2 (6 bases). CDR3 length: 15 residues. Trimming stripped 1 base from V and 2 bases from J, with 12 bases between. Germline values: CDR1 SEHNR, CDR2 FQNEAQ (reference sequence). Complete variable domain (other parts from reference TRBV7-9 and TRBJ2-7): DTGVSQNPRHKITKRGQNVTFRCDPISEHNRLYWYRQTLGQGPEFLTYFQNEAQLEKSRLLSDRFSAERPKGSFSTLEIQRTEQGDSAMYLCASSLGGGKTYEQYFGPGTRLTVT.

This clone has a handful of counts. V is TRBV19 and J is TRBJ2-5; a possible D gene is TRBD1 (5 bases). This CDR3 has 16 amino acids. Germline lookup yields CDR1 LNHDA and CDR2 SQIVND (reference sequence). The V end lost 6 bases, the J end lost 2 bases, and 19 bases lay between the germline ends. The DNA of the CDR3 is TGTGCCAGTAGCCTCGTCGTAGGGGTGTTACAAGAGACCCAGTACTTC. This translates into CASSLVVGVLQETQYF.

This chain links TRBV7-3 with TRBJ1-1; D perhaps matches TRBD1 (5 bases). The CDR3 sequence is 14 residues long. The V end lost 3 bases, the J end lost 1 base, and 9 bases lay between the germline ends. Germline CDR1 is SGHTA and CDR2 is FQGTGA. The CDR3 is CASSFSGQNTEAFF. Here the CDR3 DNA reads TGTGCCAGCAGCTTCTCCGGACAGAACACTGAAGCTTTCTTT.